The 13 T cell receptor beta chains below were found in one sample sequenced in a study of coeliac disease (dated by TCRdb to 2022 to 2024). Libraries were built with the immunoSEQ multiplex PCR assay. TCRdb limited this immuneACCESS table to in-frame rearrangements with V and J called. A share of clones is missing; checked studies link under half to unresolved V genes, and the rest is unexplained. Counted in this sample were about 6,500 clones; 62% of them appeared once. Together, the top ten hold roughly a fifth of the sample. The sample consisted of lymphocytes from the gut lamina propria. The cell subset or site label, read with the paper, signifies: lamina propria cell (LPC) fraction of small intestinal biopsy. Every receptor here comes from a man in his sixties with celiac disease on a gluten-free diet.

A few counts support this clone. This chain connects TRBV5-4 to TRBJ2-5; the match to TRBD2 covers 10 bases. This CDR3 spans 14 amino acids. V dropped 5 bases and J dropped 5; count of bases not matched to a gene: 6. Germline loops: CDR1 SGHNT, CDR2 YYREEE (reference sequence). The CDR3 sequence is CASRGSGGVETQYF. The CDR3 DNA follows: TGTGCCAGCAGGGGGAGCGGGGGGGTTGAGACCCAGTACTTC.

Relative to its sample, this clone is medium-sized (0.01 to 0.1%). The chain joins TRBV6-5 to TRBJ2-5; TRBD2 agrees at 8 bases. There are 15 residues in the CDR3. The trim removed 2 bases at V and 1 base at J, leaving 3 bases unmatched. Per the germline V gene, CDR1 is MNHEY and CDR2 is SVGAGI. CDR3 protein: CASSYVSGVQETQYF. The CDR3 region has the DNA TGTGCCAGCAGTTACGTTAGCGGGGTCCAAGAGACCCAGTACTTC.

J is TRBJ2-7 and V is TRBV16; 7 bases align to TRBD1. The V segment lost 4 bases and the J segment 3 bases; nucleotides outside the gene matches: 6. Per the germline V gene, CDR1 is KGHSY and CDR2 is FQNENV. CDR3 length equals 14 residues. DNA for the CDR3: TGTGCCAGCAGCCCACCACAGGGGAGCTACGAGCAGTACTTC. Residues: CASSPPQGSYEQYF.

The V and J genes are TRBV6-6 and TRBJ1-5; D uncertain. V lost 11 bases and J 2 bases, leaving 13 bases between the germline ends. This CDR3 comprises 13 residues. Germline-derived CDR1 and CDR2 are MNHNY and SVGAGI (reference sequence). CDR3 nucleotide sequence: TGTGCCGGCATCCCCGGGGGCAATCAGCCCCAGCATTTT. Its protein product is CAGIPGGNQPQHF.

This chain connects TRBV6-5 to TRBJ1-6, with a weak D call TRBD1 (6 bases). CDR1 and CDR2 (germline): MNHEY, SVGAGI. Trimming took 0 bases from V and 7 from J, leaving 10 bases between them. The CDR3 loop spans 15 amino acids. CDR3 sequence reads: CASSYSTGLNSPLHF. CDR3 in DNA: TGTGCCAGCAGTTACTCCACAGGGTTGAATTCACCCCTCCACTTT.

This rearrangement joins TRBV19 to TRBJ1-2; 9 positions agree with TRBD1. Germline V lookup: CDR1 LNHDA, CDR2 SQIVND (reference sequence). Trimming removed 5 bases from V and 4 bases from J; junction bases left unmatched: 8. This CDR3 has 15 residues. CDR3 loop: CASSVGTGWAYGYTF. CDR3 bases: TGTGCCAGTAGTGTGGGGACAGGGTGGGCCTATGGCTACACCTTC. The full variable domain, completed using reference TRBV19 and TRBJ1-2, is DGGITQSPKYLFRKEGQNVTLSCEQNLNHDAMYWYRQDPGQGLRLIYYSQIVNDFQKGDIAEGYSVSREKKESFPLTVTSAQKNPTAFYLCASSVGTGWAYGYTFGSGTRLTVV.

The V call is TRBV19, the J call TRBJ1-5; the match to TRBD1 covers 7 bases. Unmatched junction bases numbered 9, after V lost 3 bases and J lost 1 base. Germline V CDR1 and CDR2: LNHDA, SQIVND (reference sequence). The CDR3 contains 17 residues. The CDR3 reads CASSMGIPGQSNQPQHF. CDR3 sequence (DNA): TGTGCCAGTAGTATGGGAATCCCGGGACAGAGCAATCAGCCCCAGCATTTT.

The chain recombines TRBV18 with TRBJ2-1; a possible D gene is TRBD1 (6 bases). Per the germline V gene, CDR1 is KGHSH and CDR2 is LQKENI. V was clipped by 4 bases and J by 5 bases, with 15 bases between them. The CDR3 is 15 residues long. CDR3 DNA sequence: TGTGCCAGCTCACTCGACAGGTTGTCAAACAATGAGCAGTTCTTC. Its protein is CASSLDRLSNNEQFF.

V is TRBV2 and J is TRBJ2-1, with D maybe TRBD2 (5 bases). The CDR3 has 14 amino acids. Trimming left V 4 bases short and J 1 base short, with 8 bases between. Germline V gene sequence: CDR1 SNHLY, CDR2 FYNNEI. CDR3 sequence reads: CASSVRGSYNEQFF. CDR3 nucleotide sequence: TGTGCCAGCAGTGTCCGGGGTTCCTACAATGAGCAGTTCTTC.

The sample holds a few counts of this clone. CDR3 loop: CASSGTGRDTQYF. The CDR3 DNA is TGTGCCAGCAGTGGGACAGGGAGGGATACGCAGTATTTT. V usage is TRBV2 and J usage is TRBJ2-3, with 8 positions matching TRBD1. Trimming cost V 4 bases and J 6 bases; bases outside gene matches: 3. Germline V lookup: CDR1 SNHLY, CDR2 FYNNEI. The CDR3 covers 13 residues.

The table lists this clone with a few counts. This chain connects TRBV6-1 to TRBJ2-7; 7 bases are a match to TRBD1. Germline V gene sequence: CDR1 MNHNS, CDR2 SASEGT. Trimming at V came to 1 base and at J to 9 bases, leaving 12 bases not matched to a gene. This CDR3 spans 15 amino acids. CDR3 bases: TGTGCCAGCAGTGAAGACGTGACAGGGTTTACGGTGCAGTACTTC. This sequence encodes CASSEDVTGFTVQYF.

V is TRBV28 and J is TRBJ2-7; D unclear. Germline V CDR1 and CDR2: MDHEN, SYDVKM. Trimming stripped 6 bases from V and 3 bases from J, with 6 bases between. The CDR3 covers 11 residues. The CDR3 protein is CASSPNYEQYF. Written as DNA, the CDR3 is TGTGCCAGCAGCCCCAACTACGAGCAGTACTTC. Combining the CDR3 with reference TRBV28 and TRBJ2-7 gives the whole variable domain DVKVTQSSRYLVKRTGEKVFLECVQDMDHENMFWYRQDPGLGLRLIYFSYDVKMKEKGDIPEGYSVSREKKERFSLILESASTNQTSMYLCASSPNYEQYFGPGTRLTVT.

The chain employs TRBV25-1 and TRBJ1-6; D possibly corresponds to TRBD1 (6 bases). Germline CDR1 is MGHDK and CDR2 is SYGVNS. The CDR3 sequence is 14 residues long. With 6 bases removed from V and 9 bases from J, the gap between germline ends came to 15 bases. CDR3 in amino acids: CASRSPQGVSPLHF. The CDR3, as DNA: TGTGCCAGCAGGTCCCCACAGGGAGTTTCACCCCTCCACTTT.